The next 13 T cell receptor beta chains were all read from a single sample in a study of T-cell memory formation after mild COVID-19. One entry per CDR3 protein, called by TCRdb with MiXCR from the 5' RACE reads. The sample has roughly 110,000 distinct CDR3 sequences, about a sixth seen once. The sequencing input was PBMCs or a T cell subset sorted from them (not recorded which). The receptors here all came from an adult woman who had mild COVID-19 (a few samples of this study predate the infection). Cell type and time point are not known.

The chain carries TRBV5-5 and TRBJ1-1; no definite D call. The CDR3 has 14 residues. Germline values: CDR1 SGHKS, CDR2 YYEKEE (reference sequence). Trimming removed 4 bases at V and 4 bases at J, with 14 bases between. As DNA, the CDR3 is TGTGCCAGCAGCCCCCCTGGTGGAAGCACTGAAGCTTTCTTT. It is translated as CASSPPGGSTEAFF.

CDR3 nucleotide sequence: TGTGCCAGCAGTTTTCCGGGGGACAGGGGGCTGAATGAGCAGTTCTTC. Protein: CASSFPGDRGLNEQFF. This chain links TRBV12-3 or TRBV12-4 with TRBJ2-1; 12 bases fit TRBD1. The CDR3 contains 16 residues. V dropped 3 bases and J dropped 7; count of bases not matched to a gene: 7.

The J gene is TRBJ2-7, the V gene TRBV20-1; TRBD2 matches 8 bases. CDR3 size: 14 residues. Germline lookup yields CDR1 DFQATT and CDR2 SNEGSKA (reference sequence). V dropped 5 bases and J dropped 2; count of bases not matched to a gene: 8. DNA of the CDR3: TGCAGTGCTCTGAACCGGGGGGGTCCCTACGAGCAGTACTTC. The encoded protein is CSALNRGGPYEQYF.

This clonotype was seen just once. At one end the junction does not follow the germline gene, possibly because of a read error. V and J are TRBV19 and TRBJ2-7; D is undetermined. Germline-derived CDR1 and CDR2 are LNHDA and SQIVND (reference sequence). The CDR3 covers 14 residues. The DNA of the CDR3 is TGTGCTAGTAAGAGGTCTGGCCGAGTCTACGAGCAGTACTTC. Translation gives CASKRSGRVYEQYF.

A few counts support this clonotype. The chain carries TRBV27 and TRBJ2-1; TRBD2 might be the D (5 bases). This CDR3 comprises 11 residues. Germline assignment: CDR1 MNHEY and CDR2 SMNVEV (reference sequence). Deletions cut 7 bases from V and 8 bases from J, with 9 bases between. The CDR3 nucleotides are TGTGCCAGCACCCTCGGGGATGAGCAGTTCTTC. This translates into CASTLGDEQFF.

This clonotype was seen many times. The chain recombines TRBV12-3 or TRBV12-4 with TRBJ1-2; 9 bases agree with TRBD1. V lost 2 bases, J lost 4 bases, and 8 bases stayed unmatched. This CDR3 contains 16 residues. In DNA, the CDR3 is TGTGCCAGCAGTTTATCTAACAGGGGGCGCGCCTATGGCTACACCTTC. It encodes CASSLSNRGRAYGYTF.

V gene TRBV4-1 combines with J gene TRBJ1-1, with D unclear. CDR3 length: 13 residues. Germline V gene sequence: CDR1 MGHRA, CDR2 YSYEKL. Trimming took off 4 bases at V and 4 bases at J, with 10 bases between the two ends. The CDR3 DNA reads TGCGCCAGCAGCCCACAGTGGGGCACTGAAGCTTTCTTT. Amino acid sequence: CASSPQWGTEAFF.

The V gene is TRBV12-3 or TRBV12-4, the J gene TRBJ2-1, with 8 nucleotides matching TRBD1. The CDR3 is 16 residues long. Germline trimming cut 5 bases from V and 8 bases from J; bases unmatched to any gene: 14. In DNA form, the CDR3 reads TGTGCCAGCAGTCCTCCTTCGATGACAGGGGTACATGAGCAGTTCTTC. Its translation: CASSPPSMTGVHEQFF.

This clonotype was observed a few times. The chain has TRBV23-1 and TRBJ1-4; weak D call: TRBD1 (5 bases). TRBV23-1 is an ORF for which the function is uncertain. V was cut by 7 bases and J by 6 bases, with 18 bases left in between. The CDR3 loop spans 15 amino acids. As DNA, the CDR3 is TGCGCCAGCATCGTGGGGGGGGACGGGGATGAAAAACTGTTTTTT. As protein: CASIVGGDGDEKLFF.

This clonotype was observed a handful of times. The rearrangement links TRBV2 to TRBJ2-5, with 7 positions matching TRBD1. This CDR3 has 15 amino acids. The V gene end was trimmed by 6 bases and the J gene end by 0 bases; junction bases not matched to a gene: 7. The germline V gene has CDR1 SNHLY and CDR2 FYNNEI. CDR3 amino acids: CASRADRTYQETQYF. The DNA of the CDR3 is TGTGCCAGCAGAGCGGACAGGACGTACCAAGAGACCCAGTACTTC.

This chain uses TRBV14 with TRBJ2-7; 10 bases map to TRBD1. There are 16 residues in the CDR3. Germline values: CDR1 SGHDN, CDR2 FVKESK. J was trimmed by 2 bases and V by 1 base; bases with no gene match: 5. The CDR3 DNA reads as TGTGCCAGCAGCCAAGTAAGGACAGGGGGAACCTACGAGCAGTACTTC. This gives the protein CASSQVRTGGTYEQYF.

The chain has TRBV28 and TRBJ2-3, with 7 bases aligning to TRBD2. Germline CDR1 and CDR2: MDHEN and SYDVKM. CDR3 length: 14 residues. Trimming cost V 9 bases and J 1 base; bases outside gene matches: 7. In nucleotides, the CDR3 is TGTGCCAGTAGAGCGGGACTTGGCACAGATACGCAGTATTTT. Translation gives CASRAGLGTDTQYF. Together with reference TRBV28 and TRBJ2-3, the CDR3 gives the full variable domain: DVKVTQSSRYLVKRTGEKVFLECVQDMDHENMFWYRQDPGLGLRLIYFSYDVKMKEKGDIPEGYSVSREKKERFSLILESASTNQTSMYLCASRAGLGTDTQYFGPGTRLTVL.

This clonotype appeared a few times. The CDR3 bases are TGTGCCAGCAGCGTCTCGGGACTCCAGGGGGTTCGCGAGCAGTACTTC. This encodes CASSVSGLQGVREQYF. The V gene is TRBV9, the J gene TRBJ2-7; D perhaps matches TRBD1 (7 bases). Trimming shortened V by 2 bases and J by 6 bases, and 21 bases separated the two germline ends. The CDR3 is 16 amino acids. The germline CDR1 and CDR2 sequences are SGDLS and YYNGEE.